Sequencing of this T cell receptor beta chain was carried out in a study of CD8 T cells in ankylosing spondylitis. The junction had 10 bases not matched to a gene; V was cut back by 6 bases and J by 8 bases. This CDR3 region has 14 residues. Broader study findings: Blood from ankylosing spondylitis patients appeared to carry a characteristic roughly 8-variant TCR beta motif.

TCRdb re-analysed the 5' RACE reads in MiXCR, keeping a single row per CDR3 protein. This sample has approximately 540,000 distinct CDR3 sequences, with roughly 12% found just once. This clonotype occurred a few times. Its antigen is unidentified. This chain uses TRBV12-3 or TRBV12-4 with TRBJ2-1; 7 bases match TRBD2. Sequencing used blood, either unsorted or a sorted T cell fraction (not recorded which). This TCR came from a male donor with ankylosing spondylitis. The CDR3 spells CASSYQAGRDEQFF. In nucleotides, the CDR3 is TGTGCCAGCAGCTACCAAGCGGGAAGGGATGAGCAGTTCTTC.